The present TCR beta chain was sequenced within a study of regulatory T cells in long-lasting Graves disease. Study-wide findings and caveats: Compared with new cases, persistent Graves' patients showed reduced TCR diversity.

Construction of TCR beta libraries relied on iRepertoire HTBI primers and on Arm-PCR targeting CDR3 regions. TCRdb reanalysed the multiplex PCR reads using MiXCR and keeps one entry per CDR3 protein. The sample has 350,000 to 450,000 distinct CDR3 sequences, approximately 25% seen once. The V gene end was trimmed by 1 base and the J gene end by 4 bases; junction bases not matched to a gene: 2. This CDR3 spans 14 amino acids. Germline V gene data show CDR1 as DFQATT and CDR2 as SNEGSKA (reference sequence). This clonotype showed up just a few times. The antigen remains unidentified. Time point in this sample: persistent/refractory GD, antithyroid drugs over 5 years with positive TRAb. Isolated PBMC RNA provided the starting material for the TCR library.

The material sequenced was peripheral blood mononuclear cells (PBMCs), taken when the disease was refractory, from a patient treated with antithyroid drugs. The rearrangement links TRBV20-1 to TRBJ2-5, with 11 bases lining up with TRBD2. The TCR was taken from a middle-aged woman with Graves disease. CDR3 nucleotides: TGCAGTGCTAGAGGACTAGCGGGAATAGAGACCCAGTACTTC. This sequence encodes CSARGLAGIETQYF.